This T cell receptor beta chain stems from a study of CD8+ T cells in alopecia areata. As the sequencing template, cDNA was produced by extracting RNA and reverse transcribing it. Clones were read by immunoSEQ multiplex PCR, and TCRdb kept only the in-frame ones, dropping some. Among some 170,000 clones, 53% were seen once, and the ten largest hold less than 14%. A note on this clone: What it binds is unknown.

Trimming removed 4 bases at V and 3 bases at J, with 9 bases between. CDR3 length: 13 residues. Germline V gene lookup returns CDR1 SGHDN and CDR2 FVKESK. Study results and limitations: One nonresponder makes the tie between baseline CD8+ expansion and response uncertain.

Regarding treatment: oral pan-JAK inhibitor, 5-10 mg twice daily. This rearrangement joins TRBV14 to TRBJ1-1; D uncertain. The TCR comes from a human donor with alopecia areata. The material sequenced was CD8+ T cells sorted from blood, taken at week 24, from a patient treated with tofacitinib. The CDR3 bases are TGTGCCAGCAGCCCTCCTGGGTACACTGAAGCTTTCTTT. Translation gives CASSPPGYTEAFF.